This paragraph reports one T cell receptor beta chain. TCRdb ran MiXCR on the RT-PCR reads and lists one entry per CDR3 protein. This repertoire shows approximately 500,000 distinct CDR3 sequences, around a quarter found once; its top ten account for under 3.5%. The data were obtained in a study of response to subunit inactivated influenza vaccine. These data also formed part of another study, on T cells expressing NK-cell markers. This second study says: A 5'RACE template switching approach incorporating UMIs was used to make TCR beta cDNA. Sorted CD3+CD56-NKG2C+, CD3+CD56+NKG2C+ and CD3+CD56+NKG2C- T cells supplied the TCR beta repertoires. The authors sequenced eight donors, of whom seven were HCMV-seropositive and one was seronegative. Dominant NKG2C+ clonotypes made up about 1.0-7.0% of CD8+ T cells in six donors.

This clonotype was obtained from a man between 45 and 60 years old who received an inactivated influenza vaccine. This specimen consisted of CD4+ T cells sorted from PBMCs, obtained about 11 days after vaccination.

CDR3 in amino acids: CSVVTGQDTDTQYF. DNA for the CDR3: TGCAGCGTAGTAACGGGACAGGACACAGATACGCAGTATTTT. The chain joins TRBV29-1 to TRBJ2-3, with TRBD1 matching 8 bases. CDR1 and CDR2 from the germline V gene are SQVTM and ANQGSEA. The length of the CDR3 is 14 residues. The V segment lost 6 bases and the J segment 2 bases; nucleotides outside the gene matches: 7.